Here is one T cell receptor (beta chain) with its context. The antigen is not known. V was pared by 1 base and J by 0 bases, with 7 bases between. Germline V gene lookup returns CDR1 MDHEN and CDR2 SYDVKM. The CDR3 runs 16 residues. The sample is drawn from a study of T cell repertoires in cytomegalovirus infection. TCRdb independently ran MiXCR on the reads; one entry per CDR3 protein. Among some 590,000 distinct CDR3 sequences listed, approximately 40% were seen once. This chain links TRBV28 with TRBJ2-6; no reliable D call. Material: cultured PBMCs, obtained from culture after CMV antigen stimulation. The clonotype originates from a human donor in good health (CMV status not recorded). Some clones in this sample may be carry-over from other donors' samples. The DNA for the CDR3 is TGTGCCAGCAGTTTATTGCACGGCTCTGGGGCCAACGTCCTGACTTTC. It translates to CASSLLHGSGANVLTF.